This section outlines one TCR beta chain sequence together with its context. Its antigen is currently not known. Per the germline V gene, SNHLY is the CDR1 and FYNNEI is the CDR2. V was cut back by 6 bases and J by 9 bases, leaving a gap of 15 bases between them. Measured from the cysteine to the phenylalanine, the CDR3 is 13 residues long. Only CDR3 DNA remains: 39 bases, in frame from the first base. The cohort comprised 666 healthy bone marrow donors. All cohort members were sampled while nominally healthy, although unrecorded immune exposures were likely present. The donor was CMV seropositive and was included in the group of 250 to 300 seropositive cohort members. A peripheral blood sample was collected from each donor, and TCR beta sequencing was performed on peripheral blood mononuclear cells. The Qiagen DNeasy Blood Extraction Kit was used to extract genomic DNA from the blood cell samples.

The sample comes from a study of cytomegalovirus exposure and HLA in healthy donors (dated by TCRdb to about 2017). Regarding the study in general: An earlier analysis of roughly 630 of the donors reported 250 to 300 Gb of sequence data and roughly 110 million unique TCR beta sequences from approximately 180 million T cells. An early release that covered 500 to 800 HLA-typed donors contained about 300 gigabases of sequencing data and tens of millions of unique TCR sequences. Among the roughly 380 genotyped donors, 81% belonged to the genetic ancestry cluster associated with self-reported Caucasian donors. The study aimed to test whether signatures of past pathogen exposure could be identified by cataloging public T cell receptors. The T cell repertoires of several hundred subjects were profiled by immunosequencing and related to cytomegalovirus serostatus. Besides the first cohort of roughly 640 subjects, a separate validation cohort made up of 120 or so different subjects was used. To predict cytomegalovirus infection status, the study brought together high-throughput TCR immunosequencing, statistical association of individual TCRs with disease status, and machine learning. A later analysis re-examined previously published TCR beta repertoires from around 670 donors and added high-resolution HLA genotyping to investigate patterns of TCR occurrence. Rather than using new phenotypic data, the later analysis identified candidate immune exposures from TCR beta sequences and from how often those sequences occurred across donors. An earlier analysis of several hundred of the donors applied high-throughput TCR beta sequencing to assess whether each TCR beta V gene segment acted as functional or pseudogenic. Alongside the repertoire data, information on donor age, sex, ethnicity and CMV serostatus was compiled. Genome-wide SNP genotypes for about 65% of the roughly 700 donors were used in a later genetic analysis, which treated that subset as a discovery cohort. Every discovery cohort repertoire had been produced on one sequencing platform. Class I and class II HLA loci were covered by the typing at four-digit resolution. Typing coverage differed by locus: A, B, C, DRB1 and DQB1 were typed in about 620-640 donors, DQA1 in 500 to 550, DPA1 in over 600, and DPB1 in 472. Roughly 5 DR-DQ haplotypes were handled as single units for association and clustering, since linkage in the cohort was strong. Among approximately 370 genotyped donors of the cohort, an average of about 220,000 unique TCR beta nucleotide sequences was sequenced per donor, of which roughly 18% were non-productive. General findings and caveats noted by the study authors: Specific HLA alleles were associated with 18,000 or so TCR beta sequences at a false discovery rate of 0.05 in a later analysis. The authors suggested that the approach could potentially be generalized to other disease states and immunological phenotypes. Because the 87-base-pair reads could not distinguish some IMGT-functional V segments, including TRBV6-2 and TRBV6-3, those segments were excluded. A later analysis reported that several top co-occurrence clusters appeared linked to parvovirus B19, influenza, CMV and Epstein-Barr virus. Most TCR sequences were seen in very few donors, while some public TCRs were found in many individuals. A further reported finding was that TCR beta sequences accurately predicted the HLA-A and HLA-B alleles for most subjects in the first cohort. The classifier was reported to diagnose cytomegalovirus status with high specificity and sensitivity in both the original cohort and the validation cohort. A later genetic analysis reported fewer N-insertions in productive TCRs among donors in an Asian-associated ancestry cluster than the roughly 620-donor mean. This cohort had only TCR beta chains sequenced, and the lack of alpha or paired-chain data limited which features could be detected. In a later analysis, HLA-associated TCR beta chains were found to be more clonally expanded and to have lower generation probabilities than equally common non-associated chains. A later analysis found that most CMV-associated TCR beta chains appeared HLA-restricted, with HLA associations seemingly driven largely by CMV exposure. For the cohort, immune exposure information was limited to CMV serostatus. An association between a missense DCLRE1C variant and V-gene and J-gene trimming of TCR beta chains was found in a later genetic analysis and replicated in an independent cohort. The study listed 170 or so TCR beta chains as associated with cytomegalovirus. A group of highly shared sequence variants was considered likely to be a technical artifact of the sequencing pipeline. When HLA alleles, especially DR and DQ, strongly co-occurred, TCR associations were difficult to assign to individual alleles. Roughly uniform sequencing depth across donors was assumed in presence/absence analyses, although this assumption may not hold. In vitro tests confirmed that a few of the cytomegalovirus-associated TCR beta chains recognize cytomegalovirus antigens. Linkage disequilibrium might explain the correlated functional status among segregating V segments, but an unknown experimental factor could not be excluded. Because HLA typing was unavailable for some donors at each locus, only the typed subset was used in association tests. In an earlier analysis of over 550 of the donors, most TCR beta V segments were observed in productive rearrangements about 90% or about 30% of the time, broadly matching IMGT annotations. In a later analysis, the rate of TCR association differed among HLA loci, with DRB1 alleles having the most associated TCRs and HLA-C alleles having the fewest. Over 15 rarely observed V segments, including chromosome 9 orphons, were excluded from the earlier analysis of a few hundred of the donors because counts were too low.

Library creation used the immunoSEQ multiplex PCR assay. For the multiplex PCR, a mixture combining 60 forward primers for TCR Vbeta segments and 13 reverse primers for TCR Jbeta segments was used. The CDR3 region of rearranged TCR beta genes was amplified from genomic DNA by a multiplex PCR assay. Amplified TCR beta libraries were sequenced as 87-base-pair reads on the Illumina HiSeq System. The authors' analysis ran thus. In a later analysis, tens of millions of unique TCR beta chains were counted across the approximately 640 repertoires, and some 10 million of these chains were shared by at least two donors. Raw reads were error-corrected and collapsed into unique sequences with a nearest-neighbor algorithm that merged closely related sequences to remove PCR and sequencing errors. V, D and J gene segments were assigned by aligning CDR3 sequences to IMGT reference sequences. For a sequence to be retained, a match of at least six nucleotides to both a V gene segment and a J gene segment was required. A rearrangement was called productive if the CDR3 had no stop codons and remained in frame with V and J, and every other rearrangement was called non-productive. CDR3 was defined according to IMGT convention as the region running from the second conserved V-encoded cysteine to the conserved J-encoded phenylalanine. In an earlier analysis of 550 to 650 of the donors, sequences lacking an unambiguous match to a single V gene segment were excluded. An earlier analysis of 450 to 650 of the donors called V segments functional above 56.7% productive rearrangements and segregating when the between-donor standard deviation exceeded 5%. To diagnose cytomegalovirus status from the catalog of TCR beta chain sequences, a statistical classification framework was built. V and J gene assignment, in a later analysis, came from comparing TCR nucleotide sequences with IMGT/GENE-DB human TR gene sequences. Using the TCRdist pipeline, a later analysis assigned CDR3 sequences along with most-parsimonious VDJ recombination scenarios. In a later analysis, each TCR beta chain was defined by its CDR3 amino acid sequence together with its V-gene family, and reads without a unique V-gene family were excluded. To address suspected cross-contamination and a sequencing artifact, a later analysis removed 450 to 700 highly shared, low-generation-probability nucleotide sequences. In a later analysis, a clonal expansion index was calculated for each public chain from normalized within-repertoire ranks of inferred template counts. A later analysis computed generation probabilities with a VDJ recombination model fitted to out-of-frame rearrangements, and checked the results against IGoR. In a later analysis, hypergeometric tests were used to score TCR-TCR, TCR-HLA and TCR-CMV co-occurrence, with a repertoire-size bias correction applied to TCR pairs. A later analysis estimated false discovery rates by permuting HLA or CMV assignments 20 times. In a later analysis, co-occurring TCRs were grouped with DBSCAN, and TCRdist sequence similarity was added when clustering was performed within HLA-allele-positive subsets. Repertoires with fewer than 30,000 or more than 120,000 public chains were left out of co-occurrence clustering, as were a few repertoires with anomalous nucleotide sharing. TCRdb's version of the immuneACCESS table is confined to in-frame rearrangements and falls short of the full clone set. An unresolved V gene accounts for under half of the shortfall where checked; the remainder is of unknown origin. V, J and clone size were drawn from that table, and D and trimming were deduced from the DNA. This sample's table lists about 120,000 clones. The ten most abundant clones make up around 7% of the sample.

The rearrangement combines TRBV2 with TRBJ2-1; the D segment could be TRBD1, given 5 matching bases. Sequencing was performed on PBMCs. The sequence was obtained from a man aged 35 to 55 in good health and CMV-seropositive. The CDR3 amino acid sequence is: CASRKESQGEQFF. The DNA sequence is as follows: TGTGCCAGCAGGAAGGAGTCCCAGGGTGAGCAGTTCTTC.